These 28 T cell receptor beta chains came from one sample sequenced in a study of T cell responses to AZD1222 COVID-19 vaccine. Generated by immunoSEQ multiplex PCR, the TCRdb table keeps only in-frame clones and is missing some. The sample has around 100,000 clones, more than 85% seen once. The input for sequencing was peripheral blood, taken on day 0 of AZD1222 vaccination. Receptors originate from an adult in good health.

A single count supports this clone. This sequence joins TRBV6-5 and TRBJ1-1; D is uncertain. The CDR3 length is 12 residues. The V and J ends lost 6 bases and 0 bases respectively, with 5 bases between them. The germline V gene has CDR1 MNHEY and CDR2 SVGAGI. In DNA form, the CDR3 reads TGTGCCAGCAGGGCTTTGAACACTGAAGCTTTCTTT. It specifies CASRALNTEAFF.

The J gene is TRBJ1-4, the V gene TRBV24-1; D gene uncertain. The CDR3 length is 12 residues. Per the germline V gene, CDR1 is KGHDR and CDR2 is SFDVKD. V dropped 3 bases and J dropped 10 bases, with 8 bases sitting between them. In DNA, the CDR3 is TGTGCCACCAGTGATAGCGCCGGAAAACTGTTTTTT. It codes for CATSDSAGKLFF.

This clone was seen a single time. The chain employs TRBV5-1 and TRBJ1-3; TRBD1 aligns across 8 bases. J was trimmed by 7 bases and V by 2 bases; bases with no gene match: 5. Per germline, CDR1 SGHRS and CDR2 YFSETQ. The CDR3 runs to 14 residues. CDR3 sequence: CASSFGQGANTIYF. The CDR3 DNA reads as TGCGCCAGCAGCTTTGGACAGGGCGCGAACACCATATATTTT.

For the CDR3, the DNA is TGCAGCGTTGCCGACTGGACAGGCACAGATACGCAGTATTTT. Amino acids: CSVADWTGTDTQYF. The chain joins TRBV29-1 to TRBJ2-3; D is perhaps TRBD1 (6 bases). V was cut by 4 bases and J by 1 base, with 12 bases left in between. The V gene's germline CDR1 is SQVTM and CDR2 ANQGSEA. This CDR3 spans 14 amino acids.

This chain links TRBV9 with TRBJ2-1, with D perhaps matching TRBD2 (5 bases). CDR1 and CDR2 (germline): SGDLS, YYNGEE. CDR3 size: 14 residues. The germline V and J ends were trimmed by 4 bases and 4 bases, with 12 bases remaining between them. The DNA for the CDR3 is TGTGCCAGCAGCACCGGACTGGATTACAATGAGCAGTTCTTC. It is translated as CASSTGLDYNEQFF.

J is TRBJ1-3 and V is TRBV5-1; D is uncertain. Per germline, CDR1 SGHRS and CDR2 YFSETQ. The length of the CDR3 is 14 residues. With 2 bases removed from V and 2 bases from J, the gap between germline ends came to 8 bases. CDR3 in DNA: TGCGCCAGCAGCTTTACGGACCCTGGAAACACCATATATTTT. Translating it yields CASSFTDPGNTIYF. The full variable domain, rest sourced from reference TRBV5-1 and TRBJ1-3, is KAGVTQTPRYLIKTRGQQVTLSCSPISGHRSVSWYQQTPGQGLQFLFEYFSETQRNKGNFPGRFSGRQFSNSRSEMNVSTLELGDSALYLCASSFTDPGNTIYFGEGSWLTVV.

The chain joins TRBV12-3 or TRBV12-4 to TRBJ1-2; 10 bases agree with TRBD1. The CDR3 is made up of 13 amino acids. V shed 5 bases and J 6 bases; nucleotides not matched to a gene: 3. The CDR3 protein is CASSGDRGHGYTF. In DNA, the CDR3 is TGTGCCAGCAGTGGGGACAGGGGTCATGGCTACACCTTC.

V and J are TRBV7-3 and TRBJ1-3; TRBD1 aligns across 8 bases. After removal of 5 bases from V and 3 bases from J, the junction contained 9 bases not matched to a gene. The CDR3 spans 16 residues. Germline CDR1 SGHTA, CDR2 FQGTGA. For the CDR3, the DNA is TGTGCCAGCAGCCCGAGGACAGGGTTCAGTGGAAACACCATATATTTT. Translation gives CASSPRTGFSGNTIYF. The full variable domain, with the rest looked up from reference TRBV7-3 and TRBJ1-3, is GAGVSQTPSNKVTEKGKYVELRCDPISGHTALYWYRQSLGQGPEFLIYFQGTGAADDSGLPNDRFFAVRPEGSVSTLKIQRTERGDSAVYLCASSPRTGFSGNTIYFGEGSWLTVV.

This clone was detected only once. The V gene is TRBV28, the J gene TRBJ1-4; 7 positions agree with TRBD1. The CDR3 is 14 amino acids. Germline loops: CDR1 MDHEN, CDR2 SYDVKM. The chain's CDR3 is CASSPYGTDEKLFF. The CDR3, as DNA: TGTGCGAGTTCACCCTACGGGACAGATGAAAAACTGTTTTTT.

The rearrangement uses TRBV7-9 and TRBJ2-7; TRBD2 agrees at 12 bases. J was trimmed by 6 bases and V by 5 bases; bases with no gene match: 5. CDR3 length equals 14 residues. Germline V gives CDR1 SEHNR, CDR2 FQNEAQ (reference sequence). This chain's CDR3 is CASSRLAGDGEQYF. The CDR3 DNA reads TGTGCCAGCAGCCGACTAGCGGGAGATGGCGAGCAGTACTTC.

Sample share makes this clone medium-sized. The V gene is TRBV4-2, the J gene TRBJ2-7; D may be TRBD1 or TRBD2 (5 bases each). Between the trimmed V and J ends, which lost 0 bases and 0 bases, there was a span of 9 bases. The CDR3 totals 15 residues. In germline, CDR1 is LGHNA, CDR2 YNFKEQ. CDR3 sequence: CASSQDPGSSYEQYF. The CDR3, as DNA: TGTGCCAGCAGCCAAGATCCAGGGAGCTCCTACGAGCAGTACTTC.

This CDR3 reads CASSQEGWSYEQYF. The CDR3 DNA is TGTGCCAGCAGCCAAGAAGGCTGGAGCTACGAGCAGTACTTC. This chain joins TRBV14 and TRBJ2-7; D gene uncertain. Trimming removed 0 bases at V and 3 bases at J, with 9 bases between. The CDR3 is 14 amino acids. Germline CDR1 and CDR2: SGHDN and FVKESK.

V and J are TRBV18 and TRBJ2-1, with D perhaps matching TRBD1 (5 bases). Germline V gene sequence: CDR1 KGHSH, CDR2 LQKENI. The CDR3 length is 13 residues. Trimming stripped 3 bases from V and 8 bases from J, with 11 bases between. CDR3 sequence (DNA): TGTGCCAGCTCACCCCTAAGGGGTGATGAGCAGTTCTTC. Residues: CASSPLRGDEQFF.

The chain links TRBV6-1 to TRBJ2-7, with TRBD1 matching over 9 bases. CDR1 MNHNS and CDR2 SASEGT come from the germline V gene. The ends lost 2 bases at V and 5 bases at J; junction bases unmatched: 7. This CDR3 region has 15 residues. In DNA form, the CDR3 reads TGTGCCAGCAGTGAAAGGGTGACAGGGGGGAACGAGCAGTACTTC. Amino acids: CASSERVTGGNEQYF.

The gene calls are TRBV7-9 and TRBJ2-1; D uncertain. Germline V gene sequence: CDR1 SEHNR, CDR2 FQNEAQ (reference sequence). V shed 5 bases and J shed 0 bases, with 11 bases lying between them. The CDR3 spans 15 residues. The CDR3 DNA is TGTGCCAGCAGCGCCGGCCGAAGCTCCTACAATGAGCAGTTCTTC. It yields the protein CASSAGRSSYNEQFF.

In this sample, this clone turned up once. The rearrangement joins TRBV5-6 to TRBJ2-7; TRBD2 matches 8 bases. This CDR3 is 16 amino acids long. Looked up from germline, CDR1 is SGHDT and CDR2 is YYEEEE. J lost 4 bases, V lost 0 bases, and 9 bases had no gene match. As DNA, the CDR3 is TGTGCCAGCAGCTTGGGCAGAAGCGGGAGAGTGTACGAGCAGTACTTC. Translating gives CASSLGRSGRVYEQYF.

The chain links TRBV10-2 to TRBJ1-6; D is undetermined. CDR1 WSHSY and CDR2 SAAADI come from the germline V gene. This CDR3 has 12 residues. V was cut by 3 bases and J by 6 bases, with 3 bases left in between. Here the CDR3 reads CASSDVNSPLHF. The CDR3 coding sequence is TGCGCCAGCAGTGACGTTAATTCACCCCTCCACTTT.

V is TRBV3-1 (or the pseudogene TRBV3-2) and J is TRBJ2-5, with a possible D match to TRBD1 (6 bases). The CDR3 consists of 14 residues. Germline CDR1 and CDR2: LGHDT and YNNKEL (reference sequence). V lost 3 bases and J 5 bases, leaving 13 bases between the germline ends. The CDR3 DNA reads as TGTGCCAGCAGCCACGGACAGTTCGGGGAGACCCAGTACTTC. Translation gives CASSHGQFGETQYF.

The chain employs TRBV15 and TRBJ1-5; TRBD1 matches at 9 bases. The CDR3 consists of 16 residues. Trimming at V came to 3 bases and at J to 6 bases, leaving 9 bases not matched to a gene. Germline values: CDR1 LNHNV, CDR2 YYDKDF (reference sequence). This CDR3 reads CATSRFGQGTTQPQHF. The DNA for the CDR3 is TGTGCCACCAGCAGGTTTGGACAGGGGACTACTCAGCCCCAGCATTTT.

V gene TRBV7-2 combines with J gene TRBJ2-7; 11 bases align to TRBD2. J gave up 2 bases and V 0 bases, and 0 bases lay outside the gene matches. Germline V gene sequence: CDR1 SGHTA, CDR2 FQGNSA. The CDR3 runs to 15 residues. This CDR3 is CASSLAGLAAYEQYF. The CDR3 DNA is TGTGCCAGCAGCTTAGCGGGACTAGCGGCCTACGAGCAGTACTTC.

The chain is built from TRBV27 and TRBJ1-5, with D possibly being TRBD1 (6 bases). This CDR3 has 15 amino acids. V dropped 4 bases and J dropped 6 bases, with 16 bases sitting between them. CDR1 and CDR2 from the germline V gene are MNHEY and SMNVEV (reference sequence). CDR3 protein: CASSSGQSTGQPQHF. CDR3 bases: TGTGCCAGCAGTTCCGGACAGTCGACAGGTCAGCCCCAGCATTTT.

CDR3 DNA: TGTGCCAGCAGCGCAAGGACAGGGGGCACCGGGGAGCTGTTTTTT. Residues: CASSARTGGTGELFF. The chain employs TRBV9 and TRBJ2-2; 10 bases align to TRBD1. CDR3 length: 15 amino acids. Germline V lookup: CDR1 SGDLS, CDR2 YYNGEE. The V and J ends lost 3 bases and 4 bases, in that order; junction bases with no gene match: 3.

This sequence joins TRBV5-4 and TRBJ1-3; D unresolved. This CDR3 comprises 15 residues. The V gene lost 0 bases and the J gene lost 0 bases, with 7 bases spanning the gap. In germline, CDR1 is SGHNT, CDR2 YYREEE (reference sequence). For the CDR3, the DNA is TGTGCCAGCAGCTTGGGTCCAGCCTCTGGAAACACCATATATTTT. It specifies CASSLGPASGNTIYF. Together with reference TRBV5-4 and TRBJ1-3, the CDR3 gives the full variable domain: ETGVTQSPTHLIKTRGQQVTLRCSSQSGHNTVSWYQQALGQGPQFIFQYYREEENGRGNFPPRFSGLQFPNYSSELNVNALELDDSALYLCASSLGPASGNTIYFGEGSWLTVV.

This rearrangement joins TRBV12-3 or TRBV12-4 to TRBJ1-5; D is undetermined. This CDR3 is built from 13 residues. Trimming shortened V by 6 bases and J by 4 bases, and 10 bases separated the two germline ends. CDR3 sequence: CASSWTGNQPQHF. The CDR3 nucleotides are TGTGCCAGCAGCTGGACCGGAAATCAGCCCCAGCATTTT.

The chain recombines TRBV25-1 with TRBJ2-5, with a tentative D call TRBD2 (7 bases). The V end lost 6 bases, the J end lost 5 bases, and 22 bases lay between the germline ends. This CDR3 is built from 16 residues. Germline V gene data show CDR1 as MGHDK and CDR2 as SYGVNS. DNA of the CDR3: TGTGCCAGCAGCCCCAGGGAGGGGGAGGGCTGGGAGACCCAGTACTTC. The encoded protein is CASSPREGEGWETQYF.

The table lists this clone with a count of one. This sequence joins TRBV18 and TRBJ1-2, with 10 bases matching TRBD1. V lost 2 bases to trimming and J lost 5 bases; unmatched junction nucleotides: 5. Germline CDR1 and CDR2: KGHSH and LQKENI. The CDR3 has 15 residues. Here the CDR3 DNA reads TGTGCCAGCTCACCAGGACAGGGGGACACTTATGGCTACACCTTC. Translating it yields CASSPGQGDTYGYTF.

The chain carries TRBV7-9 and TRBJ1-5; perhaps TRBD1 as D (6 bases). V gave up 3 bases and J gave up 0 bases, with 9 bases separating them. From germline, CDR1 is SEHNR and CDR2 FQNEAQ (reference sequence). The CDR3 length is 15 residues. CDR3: CASSFSGDSNQPQHF. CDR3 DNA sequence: TGTGCCAGCAGCTTCTCAGGGGATAGCAATCAGCCCCAGCATTTT.

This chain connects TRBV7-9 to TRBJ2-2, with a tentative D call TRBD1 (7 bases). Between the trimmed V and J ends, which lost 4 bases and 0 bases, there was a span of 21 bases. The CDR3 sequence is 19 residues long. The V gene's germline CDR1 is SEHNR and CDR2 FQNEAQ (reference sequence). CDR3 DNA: TGTGCCAGCAGCTCCCCGCGGGGACAGTCTCCCTCGAACACCGGGGAGCTGTTTTTT. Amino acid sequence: CASSSPRGQSPSNTGELFF.